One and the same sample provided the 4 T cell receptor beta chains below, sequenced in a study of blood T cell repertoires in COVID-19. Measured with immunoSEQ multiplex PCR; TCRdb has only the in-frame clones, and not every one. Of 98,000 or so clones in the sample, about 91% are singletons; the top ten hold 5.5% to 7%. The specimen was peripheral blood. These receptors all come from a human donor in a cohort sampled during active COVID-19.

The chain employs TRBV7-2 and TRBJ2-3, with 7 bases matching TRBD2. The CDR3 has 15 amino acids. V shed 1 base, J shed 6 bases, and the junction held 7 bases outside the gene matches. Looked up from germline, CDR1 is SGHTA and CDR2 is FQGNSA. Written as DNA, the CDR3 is TGTGCCAGCAGCTTAGGGGAGCGGGAAGGGGATACGCAGTATTTT. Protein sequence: CASSLGEREGDTQYF.

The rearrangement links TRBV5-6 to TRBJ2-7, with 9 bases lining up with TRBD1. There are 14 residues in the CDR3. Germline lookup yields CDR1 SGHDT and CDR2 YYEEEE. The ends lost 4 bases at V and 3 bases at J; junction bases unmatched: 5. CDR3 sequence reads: CASSLGQGYYEQYF. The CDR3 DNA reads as TGTGCCAGCAGCCTGGGACAGGGATACTACGAGCAGTACTTC.

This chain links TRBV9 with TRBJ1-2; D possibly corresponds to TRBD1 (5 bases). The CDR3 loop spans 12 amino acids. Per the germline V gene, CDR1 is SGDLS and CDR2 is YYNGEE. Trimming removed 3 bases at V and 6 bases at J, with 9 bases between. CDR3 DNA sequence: TGTGCCAGCAGCGCGGGGGAACATGGCTACACCTTC. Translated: CASSAGEHGYTF.

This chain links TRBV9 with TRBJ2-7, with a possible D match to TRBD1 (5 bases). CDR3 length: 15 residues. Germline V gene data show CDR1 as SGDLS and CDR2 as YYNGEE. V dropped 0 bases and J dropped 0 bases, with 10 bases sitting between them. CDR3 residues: CASSVGVTGSYEQYF. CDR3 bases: TGTGCCAGCAGCGTAGGGGTAACAGGCTCCTACGAGCAGTACTTC.